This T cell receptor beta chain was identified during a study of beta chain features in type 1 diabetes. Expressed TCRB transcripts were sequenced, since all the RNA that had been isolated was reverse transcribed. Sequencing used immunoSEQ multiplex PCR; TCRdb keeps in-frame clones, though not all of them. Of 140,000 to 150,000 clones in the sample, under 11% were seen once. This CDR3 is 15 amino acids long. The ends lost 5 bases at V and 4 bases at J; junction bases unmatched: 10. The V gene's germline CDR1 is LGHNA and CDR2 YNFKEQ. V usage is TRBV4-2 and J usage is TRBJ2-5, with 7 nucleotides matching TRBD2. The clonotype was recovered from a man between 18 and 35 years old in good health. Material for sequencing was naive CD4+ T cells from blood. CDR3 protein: CASSSEAGTGETQYF. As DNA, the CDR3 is TGTGCCAGCAGCTCCGAAGCGGGGACGGGAGAGACCCAGTACTTC.